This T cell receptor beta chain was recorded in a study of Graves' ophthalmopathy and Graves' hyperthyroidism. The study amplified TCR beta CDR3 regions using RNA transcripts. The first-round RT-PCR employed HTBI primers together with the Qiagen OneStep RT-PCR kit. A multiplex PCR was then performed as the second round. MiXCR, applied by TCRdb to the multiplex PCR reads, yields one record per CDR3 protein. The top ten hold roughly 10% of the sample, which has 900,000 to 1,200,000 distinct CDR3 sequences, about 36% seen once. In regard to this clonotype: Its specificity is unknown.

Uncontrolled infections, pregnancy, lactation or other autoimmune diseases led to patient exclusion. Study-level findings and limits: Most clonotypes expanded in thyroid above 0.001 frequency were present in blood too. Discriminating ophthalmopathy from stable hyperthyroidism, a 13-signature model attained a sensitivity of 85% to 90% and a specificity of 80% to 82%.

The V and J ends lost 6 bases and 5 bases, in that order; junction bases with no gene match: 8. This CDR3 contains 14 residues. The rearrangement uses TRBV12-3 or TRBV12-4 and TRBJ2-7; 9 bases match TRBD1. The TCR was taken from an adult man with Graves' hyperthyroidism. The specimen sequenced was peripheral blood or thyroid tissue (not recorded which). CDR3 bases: TGTGCCAGCAGCCCCCGACAGGGGGACAACGAGCAGTACTTC. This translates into CASSPRQGDNEQYF.